One sample yielded the 5 T cell receptor beta chains listed below, sequenced in a study of identical twins. TCRdb re-derived calls from the 5' RACE reads in MiXCR, one entry per CDR3 protein. This table has 400,000 to 550,000 distinct CDR3 sequences, about 13% appearing once. In addition, the sample was reused for a study of yellow fever vaccine responses in identical twins.

What was sequenced was CD4+ T cells sorted from blood. Receptors were obtained from a woman younger than 30 in good health.

This clonotype was seen a few times. The chain employs TRBV6-2 or TRBV6-3 and TRBJ2-4, with 7 bases lining up with TRBD1. Looked up from germline, CDR1 is MNHEY and CDR2 is SVGEGT. The CDR3 spans 16 residues. The ends lost 6 bases at V and 0 bases at J; junction bases unmatched: 8. CDR3 DNA: TGTGCCAGCAGACTTAAGGGGGCTGGAGCCAAAAACATTCAGTACTTC. The encoded protein is CASRLKGAGAKNIQYF.

This clonotype showed up just a few times. V gene TRBV6-2 or TRBV6-3 combines with J gene TRBJ1-1; D perhaps matches TRBD1 (6 bases). V lost 6 bases and J 7 bases, leaving 15 bases between the germline ends. Germline lookup yields CDR1 MNHEY and CDR2 SVGEGT. CDR3 size: 13 residues. CDR3 in DNA: TGTGCCAGCAGGTACCAGGGGCGGGATGAAGCTTTCTTT. It translates to CASRYQGRDEAFF.

This clonotype was picked up a small number of times. The chain recombines TRBV20-1 with TRBJ2-7; 8 nucleotides align to TRBD2. This CDR3 region has 14 residues. Germline V lookup: CDR1 DFQATT, CDR2 SNEGSKA (reference sequence). The J segment lost 4 bases and the V segment lost 1 base, leaving 6 bases of the junction unmatched. CDR3 amino acids: CSARVPGGLYEQYF. CDR3 bases: TGCAGTGCTAGAGTCCCGGGAGGGCTGTACGAGCAGTACTTC.

This clonotype was observed a few times. The rearrangement links TRBV15 to TRBJ1-1, with a weak D call TRBD1 (5 bases). Germline V lookup: CDR1 LNHNV, CDR2 YYDKDF (reference sequence). The CDR3 length is 15 residues. V gave up 4 bases and J gave up 1 base, with 13 bases separating them. The chain's CDR3 is CATSIVAGRNTEAFF. The CDR3 region has the DNA TGTGCCACCAGCATAGTGGCAGGGCGGAACACTGAAGCTTTCTTT.

This clonotype was seen a few times. The J gene is TRBJ1-3, the V gene TRBV5-6; D gene unclear. V was cut by 1 base and J by 0 bases, with 8 bases left in between. CDR1 and CDR2 (germline): SGHDT, YYEEEE. The CDR3 runs to 15 residues. CDR3 nucleotides: TGTGCCAGCAGCTTGTTTGGGAACTCTGGAAACACCATATATTTT. Residues: CASSLFGNSGNTIYF.